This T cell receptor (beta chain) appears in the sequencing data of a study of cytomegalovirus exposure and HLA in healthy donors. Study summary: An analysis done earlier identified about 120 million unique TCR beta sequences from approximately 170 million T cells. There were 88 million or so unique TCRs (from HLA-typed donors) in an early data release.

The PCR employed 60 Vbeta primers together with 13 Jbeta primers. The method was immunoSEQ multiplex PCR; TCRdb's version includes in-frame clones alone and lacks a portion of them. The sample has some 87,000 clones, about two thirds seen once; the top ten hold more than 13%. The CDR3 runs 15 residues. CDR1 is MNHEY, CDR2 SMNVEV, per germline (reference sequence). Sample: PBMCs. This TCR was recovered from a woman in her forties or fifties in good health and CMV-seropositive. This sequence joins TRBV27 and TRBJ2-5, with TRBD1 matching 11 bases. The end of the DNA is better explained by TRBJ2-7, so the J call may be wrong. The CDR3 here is CASRRTGGEKVEQYF. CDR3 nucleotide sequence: TGTGCCAGCAGGAGGACAGGGGGCGAAAAGGTCGAGCAGTACTTC.